This TCR beta chain was captured by sequencing in a study of cytomegalovirus exposure and HLA in healthy donors. General observations from the study: As immune exposure information, only CMV serostatus was available. The majority of TCR sequences were rare, yet some public TCRs appeared in many donors. An analysis that was carried out later associated some 17,000 TCR beta sequences with HLA alleles at 0.05 false discovery rate.

Points on this clone: The target antigen is unknown.

Vbeta (60) and Jbeta (13) primers were used in the PCR. Here immunoSEQ multiplex PCR was the method, and the copy in TCRdb shows in-frame clones only, minus some. The sample includes roughly 200,000 clones, about four fifths of them seen just once. The CDR3 length is 15 residues. J was trimmed by 3 bases and V by 4 bases; bases with no gene match: 4. Germline V gene lookup returns CDR1 MNHEY and CDR2 SVGAGI. The sequencing input was PBMCs. The TCR was taken from a male donor in good health and CMV-seronegative. This chain links TRBV6-5 with TRBJ1-5, with 9 bases aligning to TRBD1. The CDR3 spells CASSWDRAPNQPQHF. CDR3 coding DNA: TGTGCCAGCAGTTGGGACAGGGCGCCCAATCAGCCCCAGCATTTT.